This T cell receptor (beta chain) came from a study of blood T cell repertoires in COVID-19. At the level of the study: COVID-19 samples from acute and convalescent phases originated in the United States, Italy and Spain. The analysed material was cDNA or gDNA that came from T cells, B-cell-depleted T cells, or PBMCs.

Study processing details: Amplified reference gene primers provided the basis for estimating nucleated cell counts. TCRdb's table, derived via immunoSEQ multiplex PCR, lists solely in-frame clones and lacks some. That table supplies the V and J calls and clone size; D and trimming were determined from the DNA. Among approximately 25,000 clones, 75% to 90% were seen once, and the ten largest hold 7.5% to 10%. Germline V gene sequence: CDR1 SGHAT, CDR2 FQNNGV. CDR3 length: 15 residues. V lost 1 base and J lost 5; bases outside the gene matches: 3. The chain links TRBV11-2 to TRBJ2-5; 11 bases align to TRBD2. The receptor comes from a human donor in a cohort sampled during active COVID-19. Specimen: peripheral blood. Written as DNA, the CDR3 is TGTGCCAGCAGCTTAGTTAGCGGGGGGGCCGAGACCCAGTACTTC. As protein: CASSLVSGGAETQYF. Combining the CDR3 with reference TRBV11-2 and TRBJ2-5 gives the whole variable domain EAGVAQSPRYKIIEKRQSVAFWCNPISGHATLYWYQQILGQGPKLLIQFQNNGVVDDSQLPKDRFSAERLKGVDSTLKIQPAKLEDSAVYLCASSLVSGGAETQYFGPGTRLLVL.